Listed below are T cell receptor beta chains from one sample, sequenced in a study of blood T cell repertoires in COVID-19. Sequenced by immunoSEQ multiplex PCR; TCRdb stores in-frame clones only, minus some. Of about 330,000 clones in the sample, more than 85% were seen once. The sample consisted of PBMCs or T cells enriched from blood (not recorded which). The receptors derive from a woman in her 30s who had recovered from COVID-19. Each CDR3 is given with its conserved first and last residue. D genes are given only for firm matches. Expanded clones get a size class; other rows say once, few or many, or leave the size out.

v_call: TRBV3-1/TRBV3-2
d_call: -
j_call: TRBJ2-3
cdr3_length: 14
clone_size: -
cdr3_nt: TGTGCCAGCAGCCCGGGACTTGCATCGGATACGCAGTATTTT
cdr3_aa: CASSPGLASDTQYF

v_call: TRBV28
d_call: -
j_call: TRBJ1-1
cdr3_length: 12
clone_size: -
cdr3_nt: TGTGCCAGCAGGCAGGGTTTAGGTGAAGCTTTCTTT
cdr3_aa: CASRQGLGEAFF

v_call: TRBV6-5
d_call: -
j_call: TRBJ2-1
cdr3_length: 14
clone_size: once
cdr3_nt: TGTGCCAGCAGTTACGTTCTCTCGTCCGATGAGCAGTTCTTC
cdr3_aa: CASSYVLSSDEQFF

v_call: TRBV7-9
d_call: TRBD2
j_call: TRBJ2-1
cdr3_length: 16
clone_size: -
cdr3_nt: TGTGCCAGCAGCCCCCCCAGCGGGGGGGCCGTTAATGAGCAGTTCTTC
cdr3_aa: CASSPPSGGAVNEQFF

v_call: TRBV6-5
d_call: -
j_call: TRBJ1-5
cdr3_length: 15
clone_size: -
cdr3_nt: TGTGCCAGCAGTTACGACGGGTTAGGCAATCAGCCCCAGCATTTT
cdr3_aa: CASSYDGLGNQPQHF

v_call: TRBV7-6
d_call: TRBD2
j_call: TRBJ2-1
cdr3_length: 17
clone_size: -
cdr3_nt: TGTGCCAGCAGCCCCTTAACACTAGCGAGCTCCTACAATGAGCAGTTCTTC
cdr3_aa: CASSPLTLASSYNEQFF

v_call: TRBV6-5
d_call: -
j_call: TRBJ1-1
cdr3_length: 13
clone_size: once
cdr3_nt: TGTGCCAGCAGAAGGCAGGTTAACACTGAAGCTTTCTTT
cdr3_aa: CASRRQVNTEAFF

v_call: TRBV2
d_call: -
j_call: TRBJ1-5
cdr3_length: 16
clone_size: -
cdr3_nt: TGTGCCAGCAGTGAAGCCCGCGGGGCTGGCAATCAGCCCCAGCATTTT
cdr3_aa: CASSEARGAGNQPQHF

v_call: TRBV27
d_call: -
j_call: TRBJ2-6
cdr3_length: 14
clone_size: few
cdr3_nt: TGTGCCAGCAGAACAGGGACTGGGGCCAACGTCCTGACTTTC
cdr3_aa: CASRTGTGANVLTF

v_call: TRBV11-3
d_call: -
j_call: TRBJ2-7
cdr3_length: 16
clone_size: -
cdr3_nt: TGTGCCAGCAGCTTAGGAGGGATTCAGCGGCGTATCGAGCAGTACTTC
cdr3_aa: CASSLGGIQRRIEQYF

v_call: TRBV4-3
d_call: -
j_call: TRBJ2-7
cdr3_length: 15
clone_size: -
cdr3_nt: TGCGCCAGCAGCCAAGATCCCGCAGGATTCTACGAGCAGTACTTC
cdr3_aa: CASSQDPAGFYEQYF

v_call: TRBV4-1
d_call: -
j_call: TRBJ2-1
cdr3_length: 13
clone_size: once
cdr3_nt: TGCGCCAGCAGTCCCCAGATTCGTGGTGAGCAGTTCTTC
cdr3_aa: CASSPQIRGEQFF

v_call: TRBV19
d_call: TRBD1
j_call: TRBJ1-6
cdr3_length: 15
clone_size: once
cdr3_nt: TGTGCCAGTACCGGGACAGGGGGCTTTAATTCACCCCTCCACTTT
cdr3_aa: CASTGTGGFNSPLHF

v_call: TRBV27
d_call: TRBD1
j_call: TRBJ1-1
cdr3_length: 16
clone_size: -
cdr3_nt: TGTGCCAGCAGTCCAGGGACAGGGGGCGGCGGCACTGAAGCTTTCTTT
cdr3_aa: CASSPGTGGGGTEAFF

v_call: TRBV6-5
d_call: -
j_call: TRBJ2-5
cdr3_length: 10
clone_size: -
cdr3_nt: TGTGCCAGCAGGGAGGAGACCCAGTACTTC
cdr3_aa: CASREETQYF

v_call: TRBV3-1/TRBV3-2
d_call: -
j_call: TRBJ1-2
cdr3_length: 15
clone_size: -
cdr3_nt: TGTGCCAGCAGCCAAGGGCTCCTAGCTAACTATGGCTACACCTTC
cdr3_aa: CASSQGLLANYGYTF

v_call: TRBV6-5
d_call: -
j_call: TRBJ1-3
cdr3_length: 14
clone_size: -
cdr3_nt: TGTGCCAGCAGCCCGGTTGGGGGGGGAAACACCATATATTTT
cdr3_aa: CASSPVGGGNTIYF

v_call: TRBV18
d_call: TRBD1
j_call: TRBJ1-5
cdr3_length: 14
clone_size: once
cdr3_nt: TGTGCCAGCTCACCAAGGGACAGCGATCAGCCCCAGCATTTT
cdr3_aa: CASSPRDSDQPQHF

v_call: TRBV11-2
d_call: -
j_call: TRBJ1-1
cdr3_length: 12
clone_size: few
cdr3_nt: TGTGCCAGCAGCCCTACTCACACTGAAGCTTTCTTT
cdr3_aa: CASSPTHTEAFF

v_call: TRBV11-2
d_call: TRBD2
j_call: TRBJ2-7
cdr3_length: 15
clone_size: few
cdr3_nt: TGTGCCAGCAGCCTTTACGCGGGAGGGATCTACGAGCAGTACTTC
cdr3_aa: CASSLYAGGIYEQYF

v_call: TRBV19
d_call: -
j_call: TRBJ2-7
cdr3_length: 14
clone_size: -
cdr3_nt: TGTGCCAGTAGTGGGCTGACAGGACCCTACGAGCAGTACTTC
cdr3_aa: CASSGLTGPYEQYF

v_call: TRBV18
d_call: TRBD2
j_call: TRBJ2-7
cdr3_length: 15
clone_size: -
cdr3_nt: TGTGCCAGCTCACCTCAGCGGGAGGGGTCCTACGAGCAGTACTTC
cdr3_aa: CASSPQREGSYEQYF

v_call: TRBV5-4
d_call: TRBD1
j_call: TRBJ2-1
cdr3_length: 15
clone_size: -
cdr3_nt: TGTGCCAGCAGCGCCGAGGACAGGGGTGAGGATGAGCAGTTCTTC
cdr3_aa: CASSAEDRGEDEQFF

v_call: TRBV4-3
d_call: -
j_call: TRBJ1-3
cdr3_length: 16
clone_size: -
cdr3_nt: TGCGCCAGCAGCCAAGATCCGGCGGCCTCTGGAAACACCATATATTTT
cdr3_aa: CASSQDPAASGNTIYF

v_call: TRBV5-1
d_call: TRBD1
j_call: TRBJ2-2
cdr3_length: 16
clone_size: -
cdr3_nt: TGCGCCAGCAGCCCGTTTAGTGGACAGGACACCGGGGAGCTGTTTTTT
cdr3_aa: CASSPFSGQDTGELFF

v_call: TRBV7-6
d_call: TRBD2
j_call: TRBJ2-7
cdr3_length: 14
clone_size: -
cdr3_nt: TGTGCCAGCAGCGCCTCGGGGGGGTCCTACGAGCAGTACTTC
cdr3_aa: CASSASGGSYEQYF

v_call: TRBV6-1
d_call: -
j_call: TRBJ1-3
cdr3_length: 17
clone_size: -
cdr3_nt: TGTGCCAGCAGTGAAGCGGTGAGCCGATCCTCTGGAAACACCATATATTTT
cdr3_aa: CASSEAVSRSSGNTIYF

v_call: TRBV7-2
d_call: -
j_call: TRBJ1-3
cdr3_length: 15
clone_size: -
cdr3_nt: TGTGCCAGCAGCTTGTGGCAGGGCCCAGGAAACACCATATATTTT
cdr3_aa: CASSLWQGPGNTIYF

v_call: TRBV9
d_call: TRBD2
j_call: TRBJ2-1
cdr3_length: 15
clone_size: -
cdr3_nt: TGTGCCAGCAGCGTAGGCGGGACTAGCGATGGTGAGCAGTTCTTC
cdr3_aa: CASSVGGTSDGEQFF

v_call: TRBV28
d_call: -
j_call: TRBJ1-5
cdr3_length: 15
clone_size: -
cdr3_nt: TGTGCCAGCAGTGCAGCAGGGTGGCGCAATCAGCCCCAGCATTTT
cdr3_aa: CASSAAGWRNQPQHF

v_call: TRBV4-2
d_call: TRBD2
j_call: TRBJ2-1
cdr3_length: 16
clone_size: -
cdr3_nt: TGTGCCAGCAGCCAAGAAAGAAGCGGCGGCGGGGGTGAGCAGTTCTTC
cdr3_aa: CASSQERSGGGGEQFF

v_call: TRBV7-9
d_call: TRBD1
j_call: TRBJ2-7
cdr3_length: 18
clone_size: -
cdr3_nt: TGTGCCAGCAGCTTAGAGGGGGCTTTATTGGGCAATCTCTACGAGCAGTACTTC
cdr3_aa: CASSLEGALLGNLYEQYF

v_call: TRBV28
d_call: -
j_call: TRBJ1-4
cdr3_length: 14
clone_size: -
cdr3_nt: TGTGCCAGCAGTTCGGACGGGAGTAATGAAAAACTGTTTTTT
cdr3_aa: CASSSDGSNEKLFF

v_call: TRBV27
d_call: -
j_call: TRBJ1-5
cdr3_length: 14
clone_size: -
cdr3_nt: TGTGCCAGCAGACAGTATCATAGCAATCAGCCCCAGCATTTT
cdr3_aa: CASRQYHSNQPQHF

v_call: TRBV5-1
d_call: TRBD1
j_call: TRBJ1-1
cdr3_length: 16
clone_size: -
cdr3_nt: TGCGCCAGCAGCTTGGTCGGAGGGGGCTTGGACACTGAAGCTTTCTTT
cdr3_aa: CASSLVGGGLDTEAFF

v_call: TRBV27
d_call: -
j_call: TRBJ2-1
cdr3_length: 14
clone_size: -
cdr3_nt: TGTGCCAGCAGGTGGAGGGGAGCCTACAATGAGCAGTTCTTC
cdr3_aa: CASRWRGAYNEQFF

v_call: TRBV5-1
d_call: TRBD1
j_call: TRBJ2-3
cdr3_length: 15
clone_size: -
cdr3_nt: TGCGCCAGCAGCCACGGACAGGGCTTTTCAGATACGCAGTATTTT
cdr3_aa: CASSHGQGFSDTQYF

v_call: TRBV3-1/TRBV3-2
d_call: TRBD1
j_call: TRBJ1-2
cdr3_length: 14
clone_size: -
cdr3_nt: TGTGCCAGCAGCGGGCGGGACAGGGGTTCCGGCTACACCTTC
cdr3_aa: CASSGRDRGSGYTF

v_call: TRBV11-3
d_call: -
j_call: TRBJ2-1
cdr3_length: 14
clone_size: -
cdr3_nt: TGTGCCAGCAGCCCTCTAGGACAGTACAATGAGCAGTTCTTC
cdr3_aa: CASSPLGQYNEQFF

v_call: TRBV24-1
d_call: TRBD2
j_call: TRBJ2-1
cdr3_length: 14
clone_size: -
cdr3_nt: TGTGCCACCAGGGGGAGCGGGGGGTCAGTAGAGCAGTTCTTC
cdr3_aa: CATRGSGGSVEQFF

v_call: TRBV28
d_call: -
j_call: TRBJ2-1
cdr3_length: 15
clone_size: -
cdr3_nt: TGTGCCAGCAGTTTAGGAACAGGTCCCTACAATGAGCAGTTCTTC
cdr3_aa: CASSLGTGPYNEQFF

v_call: TRBV28
d_call: -
j_call: TRBJ2-1
cdr3_length: 19
clone_size: -
cdr3_nt: TGTGCCAGCAGTTTCCTCCTCCGGACAGAAACAACAATCTACAATGAGCAGTTCTTC
cdr3_aa: CASSFLLRTETTIYNEQFF

v_call: TRBV7-8
d_call: TRBD1
j_call: TRBJ1-4
cdr3_length: 15
clone_size: -
cdr3_nt: TGTGCCAGCAGCCCCCATAGGACAGGGGAAGAAAAACTGTTTTTT
cdr3_aa: CASSPHRTGEEKLFF

v_call: TRBV4-1
d_call: TRBD1
j_call: TRBJ1-5
cdr3_length: 16
clone_size: once
cdr3_nt: TGCGCCAGCAGCCAAACGACAGGGTATAGCAATCAGCCCCAGCATTTT
cdr3_aa: CASSQTTGYSNQPQHF